Presented here are 8 T cell receptor beta chains from one specimen sequenced in a study of T cells in Graves' hyperthyroidism and ophthalmopathy. Template material for amplifying TCR beta CDR3 regions consisted of RNA transcripts. A set of HTBI primers served as the primers for a first-round RT-PCR of the TCR CDR3. TCRdb independently ran MiXCR on the multiplex PCR reads; one entry per CDR3 protein. The sample lists around 350,000 distinct CDR3 sequences; about a fifth were seen once. The specimen sequenced was blood. Receptors were obtained from a woman aged 18-30 years with Graves' hyperthyroidism.

This clonotype was seen ten or more times. V gene TRBV6-1 combines with J gene TRBJ1-3; a weak D match, TRBD1 (6 bases). This CDR3 comprises 15 residues. Germline CDR1 MNHNS, CDR2 SASEGT. Trimming left V 4 bases short and J 0 bases short, with 10 bases between. The CDR3 protein is CASSVSQGSGNTIYF. As DNA, the CDR3 is TGTGCCAGCAGTGTGTCACAGGGCTCTGGAAACACCATATATTTT.

This chain uses TRBV11-2 with TRBJ2-7, with 12 bases fitting TRBD2. Germline V gives CDR1 SGHAT, CDR2 FQNNGV. The CDR3 has 17 amino acids. The junction had 9 bases not matched to a gene; V was cut back by 1 base and J by 5 bases. The CDR3 spells CASSLGGGASGGDEQYF. The CDR3 DNA sequence: TGTGCCAGCAGCTTAGGAGGTGGTGCTAGCGGGGGGGACGAGCAGTACTTC. The full variable domain, completed using reference TRBV11-2 and TRBJ2-7, is EAGVAQSPRYKIIEKRQSVAFWCNPISGHATLYWYQQILGQGPKLLIQFQNNGVVDDSQLPKDRFSAERLKGVDSTLKIQPAKLEDSAVYLCASSLGGGASGGDEQYFGPGTRLTVT.

CDR3 sequence: CASSYSFVGANQPQHF. As DNA, the CDR3 is TGTGCCAGCAGTTACTCGTTTGTAGGAGCCAATCAGCCCCAGCATTTT. V usage is TRBV6-2 or TRBV6-3 and J usage is TRBJ1-5; no definite D call. Between the trimmed V and J ends, which lost 0 bases and 3 bases, there was a span of 12 bases. Germline CDR1 and CDR2: MNHEY and SVGEGT. This CDR3 region has 16 residues.

Remarks on this clonotype: A much larger clone differs by one base, so this may be a read error. The missing conserved phenylalanine or tryptophan at the end of this CDR3 makes a read error likely. The chain has TRBV7-6 and TRBJ1-2; the D gene is possibly TRBD1 (5 bases). V shed 7 bases and J shed 8 bases, with 14 bases lying between them. The CDR3 spans 12 residues. Germline V gene sequence: CDR1 SGHVS, CDR2 FNYEAQ. The CDR3 DNA reads TGTGCCAGCAAACTAGGGGCATTGGGCTACACCTAC. This gives the protein CASKLGALGYTY.

This clonotype was seen ten or more times. The chain combines TRBV4-1 with TRBJ1-1; D possibly corresponds to TRBD1 (5 bases). This CDR3 is 15 amino acids long. Trimming removed 4 bases at V and 0 bases at J, with 12 bases between. Germline CDR1 and CDR2: MGHRA and YSYEKL. CDR3 sequence: CASSPRDRLNTEAFF. The CDR3 nucleotides read TGCGCCAGCAGCCCGAGGGACCGCCTGAACACTGAAGCTTTCTTT.

The gene calls are TRBV3-1 and TRBJ2-7; D may be TRBD2 (6 bases). The CDR3 has 15 amino acids. CDR1 is LGHDT and CDR2 is YNNKEL in the germline V gene (reference sequence). With 4 bases removed from V and 2 bases from J, the gap between germline ends came to 15 bases. CDR3 bases: TGTGCCAGCAGCCCCGGTAGTAGCGGCGCCTACGAGCAGTACTTC. Protein product: CASSPGSSGAYEQYF.

This clonotype was seen more than once but under ten times. The gene calls are TRBV14 and TRBJ2-2, with D possibly being TRBD2 (5 bases). V was pared by 0 bases and J by 7 bases, with 12 bases between. Per germline, CDR1 SGHDN and CDR2 FVKESK. The CDR3 extends over 15 amino acids. The DNA for the CDR3 is TGTGCCAGCAGCCAAGAGGAACGGAGCGGCGGGGAGCTGTTTTTT. Translated, it gives CASSQEERSGGELFF.

The chain uses TRBV3-1 and TRBJ1-1, with unresolved D. The germline V and J ends were trimmed by 5 bases and 3 bases, with 13 bases remaining between them. The CDR3 loop spans 14 amino acids. The germline CDR1 and CDR2 sequences are LGHDT and YNNKEL (reference sequence). CDR3 sequence: CASSSGPWDTEAFF. For the CDR3, the DNA is TGTGCCAGCAGCTCCGGACCCTGGGACACTGAAGCTTTCTTT.